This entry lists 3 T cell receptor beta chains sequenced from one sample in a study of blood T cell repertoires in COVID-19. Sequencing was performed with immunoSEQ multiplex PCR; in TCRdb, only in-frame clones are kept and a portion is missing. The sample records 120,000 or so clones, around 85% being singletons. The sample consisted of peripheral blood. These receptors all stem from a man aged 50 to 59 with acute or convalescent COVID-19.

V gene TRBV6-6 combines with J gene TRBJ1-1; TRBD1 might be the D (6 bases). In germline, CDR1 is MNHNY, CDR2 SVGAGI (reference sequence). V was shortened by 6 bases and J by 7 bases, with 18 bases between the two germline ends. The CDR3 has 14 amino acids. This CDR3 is CASSRPTGRVEAFF. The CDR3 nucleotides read TGTGCCAGCAGCCGACCTACAGGGAGGGTTGAAGCTTTCTTT.

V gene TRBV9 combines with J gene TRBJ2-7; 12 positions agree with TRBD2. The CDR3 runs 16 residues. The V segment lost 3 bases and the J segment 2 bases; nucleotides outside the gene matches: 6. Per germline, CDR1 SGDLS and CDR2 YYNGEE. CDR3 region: CASSALTSGSPYEQYF. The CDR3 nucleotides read TGTGCCAGCAGCGCCCTGACTAGCGGGAGCCCCTACGAGCAGTACTTC.

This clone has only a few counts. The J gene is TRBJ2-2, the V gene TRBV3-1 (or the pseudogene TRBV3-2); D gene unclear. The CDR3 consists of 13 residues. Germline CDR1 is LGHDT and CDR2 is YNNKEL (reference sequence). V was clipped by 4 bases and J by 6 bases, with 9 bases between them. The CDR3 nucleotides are TGTGCCAGCAGCCCCCCCTTGTCCGGGGAGCTGTTTTTT. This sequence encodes CASSPPLSGELFF.